The 27 T cell receptor beta chains below were found in one sample sequenced in a study of cytomegalovirus exposure and HLA in healthy donors. 13 Jbeta primers and 60 Vbeta primers were used for the PCR. Libraries were prepared by immunoSEQ multiplex PCR; TCRdb keeps only in-frame clonotypes and omits some of them. In the table there are 150,000 to 200,000 clones, approximately 12% of which are singletons. Sequencing input: PBMCs. The receptors stem from a middle-aged man in good health and CMV-seropositive.

J is TRBJ1-1 and V is TRBV4-3, with D perhaps matching TRBD1 (6 bases). Germline values: CDR1 LGHNA, CDR2 YSLEER. The CDR3 is 14 residues long. Trimming removed 1 base from V and 4 bases from J, with 10 bases in between. The CDR3 protein is CASSQVQGSTEAFF. In DNA, the CDR3 is TGCGCCAGCAGCCAAGTCCAGGGGAGCACTGAAGCTTTCTTT.

This chain links TRBV9 with TRBJ2-5; TRBD1 aligns across 8 bases. The V and J ends lost 6 bases and 5 bases, in that order; junction bases with no gene match: 18. The CDR3 extends over 17 amino acids. The germline V gene encodes CDR1 SGDLS and CDR2 YYNGEE. CDR3 DNA: TGTGCCAGCACCCGCCGAGCAGCGGCAGGGGGCGAGGAGACCCAGTACTTC. It codes for CASTRRAAAGGEETQYF.

The chain couples TRBV5-8 to TRBJ2-4, with D possibly TRBD2 on 6 matching bases. The CDR3 loop spans 14 amino acids. Germline values: CDR1 SGHTS, CDR2 YDEGEE. Trimming left V 5 bases short and J 6 bases short, with 15 bases between. Here the CDR3 reads CASSPEGAANIQYF. The CDR3 DNA follows: TGTGCCAGCAGTCCGGAGGGAGCGGCAAACATTCAGTACTTC.

The gene calls are TRBV4-2 and TRBJ2-7; weak D call: TRBD1 (5 bases). CDR1 and CDR2 (germline): LGHNA, YNFKEQ. This CDR3 region has 15 residues. V lost 1 base and J 2 bases, leaving 12 bases between the germline ends. The CDR3 DNA reads as TGTGCCAGCAGCCAAGCCCCGGACACTGCCTACGAGCAGTACTTC. Translating gives CASSQAPDTAYEQYF.

A few counts support this clone. The chain recombines TRBV9 with TRBJ2-2; the match to TRBD2 covers 7 bases. Germline loops: CDR1 SGDLS, CDR2 YYNGEE. Trimming cost V 3 bases and J 7 bases; bases outside gene matches: 9. This CDR3 has 15 amino acids. DNA for the CDR3: TGTGCCAGCAGCGCCTCCGGGACTATGAGCGGGGAGCTGTTTTTT. Protein sequence: CASSASGTMSGELFF.

This clone was seen a few times. This sequence joins TRBV7-2 and TRBJ2-7; D is ambiguous. Germline values: CDR1 SGHTA, CDR2 FQGNSA. The V end lost 5 bases, the J end lost 6 bases, and 17 bases lay between the germline ends. This CDR3 has 14 amino acids. CDR3 bases: TGTGCCAGCAGCCCTGTCCCCCCGACTGGCGAGCAGTACTTC. Translating it yields CASSPVPPTGEQYF. The full variable domain, with the rest looked up from reference TRBV7-2 and TRBJ2-7, is GAGVSQSPSNKVTEKGKDVELRCDPISGHTALYWYRQSLGQGLEFLIYFQGNSAPDKSGLPSDRFSAERTGGSVSTLTIQRTQQEDSAVYLCASSPVPPTGEQYFGPGTRLTVT.

This clone was seen a few times. The chain uses TRBV5-4 and TRBJ2-5; a weak D match, TRBD1 (6 bases). The CDR3 consists of 13 residues. V was trimmed by 5 bases and J by 2 bases, leaving 10 bases between them. CDR1 is SGHNT and CDR2 is YYREEE in the germline V gene (reference sequence). The chain's CDR3 is CASSKGDQETQYF. Written as DNA, the CDR3 is TGTGCCAGCAGTAAGGGGGATCAAGAGACCCAGTACTTC.

This clone appeared a few times. V is TRBV5-4 and J is TRBJ1-2; the match to TRBD1 covers 7 bases. The CDR3 spans 14 residues. Germline CDR1 reads SGHNT; CDR2 reads YYREEE (reference sequence). The V and J ends lost 3 bases and 2 bases, in that order; junction bases with no gene match: 4. CDR3 protein: CASSSPGGNYGYTF. The DNA of the CDR3 is TGTGCCAGCAGCTCCCCAGGGGGGAACTATGGCTACACCTTC. The full variable domain, rest sourced from reference TRBV5-4 and TRBJ1-2, is ETGVTQSPTHLIKTRGQQVTLRCSSQSGHNTVSWYQQALGQGPQFIFQYYREEENGRGNFPPRFSGLQFPNYSSELNVNALELDDSALYLCASSSPGGNYGYTFGSGTRLTVV.

This clone came up a few times. The same CDR3 arises from other DNA sequences in this sample as well. The chain uses TRBV13 and TRBJ1-2; 10 bases map to TRBD1. Germline V gene lookup returns CDR1 PRHDT and CDR2 FYEKMQ (reference sequence). The CDR3 runs to 14 residues. The V gene end was trimmed by 3 bases and the J gene end by 3 bases; junction bases not matched to a gene: 1. CDR3 residues: CASSLGTGDYGYTF. The CDR3 nucleotides are TGTGCCAGCAGCTTGGGGACAGGGGACTATGGCTACACCTTC.

This clone was seen only a few times. This chain connects TRBV6-5 to TRBJ1-5; D possibly corresponds to TRBD1 (5 bases). V shed 6 bases and J shed 2 bases, with 14 bases lying between them. Germline lookup yields CDR1 MNHEY and CDR2 SVGAGI. The CDR3 totals 15 residues. CDR3 DNA: TGTGCCAGCAGGACCAGAGGGGAGGGCAATCAGCCCCAGCATTTT. Amino acids: CASRTRGEGNQPQHF.

The table lists this clone with a few counts. The J gene is TRBJ2-5, the V gene TRBV30; TRBD2 might be the D (5 bases). Germline V lookup: CDR1 GTSNPN, CDR2 SVGIG (reference sequence). With 4 bases removed from V and 1 base from J, the gap between germline ends came to 13 bases. This CDR3 comprises 14 residues. The CDR3 nucleotides are TGTGCCTGGACCGCCGGACGGGGCCAAGAGACCCAGTACTTC. This codes for CAWTAGRGQETQYF.

In this sample, this clone turned up a few times. The chain recombines TRBV14 with TRBJ1-3, with 7 bases matching TRBD1. Germline values: CDR1 SGHDN, CDR2 FVKESK. V shed 3 bases, J shed 2 bases, and the junction held 7 bases outside the gene matches. This CDR3 has 16 residues. CDR3 loop: CASSQLDRRAGNTIYF. Here the CDR3 DNA reads TGTGCCAGCAGCCAGTTGGACAGGCGAGCTGGAAACACCATATATTTT.

The gene calls are TRBV9 and TRBJ2-1; the D gene is possibly TRBD2 (6 bases). CDR1 is SGDLS and CDR2 is YYNGEE in the germline V gene. V lost 1 base to trimming and J lost 3 bases, with 11 bases between them. This CDR3 spans 15 amino acids. DNA for the CDR3: TGTGCCAGCAGCGTACAGGGAGGTAACTACAATGAGCAGTTCTTC. Protein: CASSVQGGNYNEQFF.

The chain uses TRBV19 and TRBJ2-3; 9 bases map to TRBD2. Germline V gene sequence: CDR1 LNHDA, CDR2 SQIVND (reference sequence). Trimming removed 5 bases from V and 0 bases from J; junction bases left unmatched: 6. The CDR3 has 16 amino acids. CDR3 coding DNA: TGTGCCAGTAGTGGGGTAGCGGGGGTCAGCACAGATACGCAGTATTTT. This gives the protein CASSGVAGVSTDTQYF.

This clone was seen a few times. Here the CDR3 DNA reads TGTGCCAGCAGTCCCACAGGGGCGGCCTACGAGCAGTACTTC. Amino acid sequence: CASSPTGAAYEQYF. V is TRBV27 and J is TRBJ2-7; 7 nucleotides match TRBD1. Germline trimming cut 5 bases from V and 2 bases from J; bases unmatched to any gene: 6. This CDR3 has 14 amino acids. Germline assignment: CDR1 MNHEY and CDR2 SMNVEV (reference sequence).

The V gene is TRBV10-2, the J gene TRBJ2-3; 9 nucleotides align to TRBD2. The V gene end was trimmed by 6 bases and the J gene end by 3 bases; junction bases not matched to a gene: 7. CDR1 is WSHSY and CDR2 is SAAADI in the germline V gene. This CDR3 has 15 residues. CDR3 bases: TGCGCCAGCAGGGGTAGCGGGGGCCCTACAGATACGCAGTATTTT. Translated, it gives CASRGSGGPTDTQYF.

V and J are TRBV27 and TRBJ2-1; D might be TRBD2 (6 bases). V was pared by 2 bases and J by 7 bases, with 12 bases between. This CDR3 is built from 14 residues. Germline assignment: CDR1 MNHEY and CDR2 SMNVEV (reference sequence). The DNA for the CDR3 is TGTGCCAGCAGTTTAGGGGCAGGGAGGAATGAGCAGTTCTTC. Protein: CASSLGAGRNEQFF.

J is TRBJ2-5 and V is TRBV4-1; 8 nucleotides match TRBD2. The CDR3 runs to 17 residues. Germline loops: CDR1 MGHRA, CDR2 YSYEKL. The junction had 11 bases not matched to a gene; V was cut back by 1 base and J by 4 bases. The CDR3 DNA sequence: TGCGCCAGCAGCCAAGCCTCTAGCGGGCCCGAAGGAGAGACCCAGTACTTC. It translates to CASSQASSGPEGETQYF.

The rearrangement uses TRBV2 and TRBJ2-4; no firm D call. Looked up from germline, CDR1 is SNHLY and CDR2 is FYNNEI. This CDR3 is 12 amino acids long. Trimming removed 4 bases at V and 7 bases at J, with 8 bases between. The CDR3 sequence: CASSVARNIQYF. The CDR3 nucleotides read TGTGCCAGCAGTGTGGCCAGGAACATTCAGTACTTC.

This clone was counted between two and nine times. V and J are TRBV29-1 and TRBJ2-5; 11 nucleotides line up with TRBD1. The CDR3 consists of 14 residues. V was pared by 7 bases and J by 4 bases, with 8 bases of the junction left unmatched. Germline CDR1 is SQVTM and CDR2 is ANQGSEA. The CDR3 DNA follows: TGCAGCGCCGGGACAGGGGGATTTGGAGAGACCCAGTACTTC. It specifies CSAGTGGFGETQYF.

J is TRBJ2-7 and V is TRBV21-1; no DNA check was done on the table's D call, TRBD1. TRBV21-1 is termed a pseudogene. This CDR3 has 16 residues. The CDR3 DNA reads TGTGCCAGCAGCAAAAAAACAGGGGGCGCTCCGGGGGAGCAGTACTTC. Translated, it gives CASSKKTGGAPGEQYF.

This clone has just a few counts. The V call is TRBV4-3, the J call TRBJ2-2, with 7 positions matching TRBD2. CDR3 length: 18 amino acids. Trimming took 0 bases from V and 0 from J; bases not matched to a gene: 7. Germline-derived CDR1 and CDR2 are LGHNA and YSLEER. Here the CDR3 DNA reads TGCGCCAGCAGCCAAGATGGGGGGGGTTCAGCGAACACCGGGGAGCTGTTTTTT. This codes for CASSQDGGGSANTGELFF.

This clone came up a few times. The chain employs TRBV18 and TRBJ2-5; 8 bases are shared with TRBD1. CDR3 length: 16 amino acids. Germline CDR1 is KGHSH and CDR2 is LQKENI. V lost 0 bases to trimming and J lost 5 bases; unmatched junction nucleotides: 8. CDR3 coding DNA: TGTGCCAGCTCACCACCTTCGGGCAGGGGGCAGGAGACCCAGTACTTC. Amino acids: CASSPPSGRGQETQYF.

The sample holds a few counts of this clone. CDR3 coding DNA: TGTGCCAGCAACAAAGACAGGGGGCGGTACGAGCAGTACTTC. Residues: CASNKDRGRYEQYF. The genes are TRBV21-1 and TRBJ2-7; the table names TRBD1, a call not compared with the DNA. TRBV21-1 is termed a pseudogene. This CDR3 contains 14 residues.

The gene calls are TRBV6-5 and TRBJ1-1; D is unclear. This CDR3 is built from 12 residues. CDR1 is MNHEY and CDR2 is SVGAGI in the germline V gene. Between the trimmed V and J ends, which lost 6 bases and 0 bases, there was a span of 5 bases. CDR3 protein: CASSTMNTEAFF. In nucleotides, the CDR3 is TGTGCCAGCAGCACAATGAACACTGAAGCTTTCTTT.

The chain uses TRBV6-4 and TRBJ1-2, with D maybe TRBD1 (5 bases). CDR3 length: 14 residues. Trimming took off 6 bases at V and 4 bases at J, with 15 bases between the two ends. Germline V gene lookup returns CDR1 MRHNA and CDR2 SNTAGT. As DNA, the CDR3 is TGTGCCAGCAGCCGGGACGGGGGGTCCTATGGCTACACCTTC. It yields the protein CASSRDGGSYGYTF.

The V call is TRBV21-1, the J call TRBJ2-1; the table's TRBD1 call for D was not verified on the DNA. TRBV21-1 is a pseudogene locus. The CDR3 is 15 residues long. The chain's CDR3 is CASSKWTGPLNEQFF. The CDR3 coding sequence is TGTGCCAGCAGCAAATGGACAGGCCCATTAAATGAGCAGTTCTTC.